This T cell receptor (beta chain) appears in the sequencing data of a study of T cells after yellow fever vaccination. CDR1 MNHEY and CDR2 SMNVEV come from the germline V gene (reference sequence). V lost 8 bases and J lost 3; bases outside the gene matches: 3. This CDR3 is built from 13 residues. Findings and caveats of the study: Detected again after the booster were most primary-vaccination clones, at 95% to 98% CD4 and approximately 90% CD8.

This clonotype appeared many times. Its antigen is as yet unknown. TCR cDNA, made by 5'RACE template switching, carried an added universal primer site and UMIs. TCRdb used MiXCR to reprocess the 5' RACE reads, holding one entry per CDR3 protein. The sample consists of under 300,000 distinct CDR3 sequences, 6% to 7.5% of them appearing once. The receptor's source is a man younger than 45 who received the YFV17D yellow fever vaccine. Sequencing was performed on CD4+ T cells sorted from PBMCs, taken 15 days after the yellow fever booster vaccination. The rearrangement joins TRBV27 to TRBJ2-1, with 8 bases fitting TRBD1. The CDR3 DNA reads TGTGCCAGCCGGACAGGGAACTACAATGAGCAGTTCTTC. As protein: CASRTGNYNEQFF.